Below, one T cell receptor (beta chain) is given with its context. These data belong to a study of tumor T cells in aggressive B-cell lymphoma. Only in-frame clones appear in the TCRdb table, and some are missing; sequencing was by immunoSEQ multiplex PCR. The repertoire consists of 2,500 to 3,500 clones, with around 87% occurring once and the leading ten covering approximately 18%. The sequencing sample was made of tumor tissue. The TCR was taken from an adult with diffuse large B cell lymphoma.

In DNA form, the CDR3 reads TGTGCCAGCAGCCCTCGGTTGGAGGCAGTAAAAGCCAAAAACATTCAGTACTTC. Residues: CASSPRLEAVKAKNIQYF. The chain carries TRBV5-6 and TRBJ2-4; a possible D gene is TRBD2 (5 bases). V was shortened by 4 bases and J by 0 bases, with 20 bases between the two germline ends. Germline CDR1 SGHDT, CDR2 YYEEEE. The CDR3 is made up of 18 amino acids.